Below, one T cell receptor (beta chain) is given with its context. These data originate in a study of cytomegalovirus exposure and HLA in healthy donors. V lost 1 base, J lost 2 bases, and 8 bases lay in between. The germline V gene has CDR1 LGHNA and CDR2 YSLEER. This CDR3 spans 15 amino acids. The primer mix had 60 Vbeta and 13 Jbeta primers. Produced via immunoSEQ multiplex PCR; TCRdb's table is partial and in-frame only. The sample records 120,000 to 150,000 clones, 66% being singletons. This chain links TRBV4-3 with TRBJ2-2; D unresolved. The receptor's source is a woman in her sixties or seventies in good health and CMV-seronegative. Material: PBMCs. For the CDR3, the DNA is TGCGCCAGCAGCCAAGGTGGCCGAAACACCGGGGAGCTGTTTTTT. Its protein is CASSQGGRNTGELFF.